This TCR beta chain was documented in a study of cytomegalovirus exposure and HLA in healthy donors (dated by TCRdb to about 2017). Study-level background: An earlier analysis of 587 of the donors reported 250 to 350 Gb of sequence data and 95 million to 130 million unique TCR beta sequences obtained from around 180 million T cells. Among 350 to 400 genotyped donors of the cohort, an average of roughly 240,000 unique TCR beta nucleotide sequences were sequenced per donor, about a sixth of them non-productive. The study was designed to test whether signatures of past pathogen exposure could be identified by cataloging public T cell receptors. The study profiled the T cell repertoires of 500 to 800 subjects by immunosequencing and related them to cytomegalovirus serostatus. Of the approximately 400 genotyped donors, approximately 80% were placed in the genetic ancestry cluster associated with self-reported Caucasian donors. The number of donors typed differed by locus, with roughly 629-640 for A, B, C, DRB1 and DQB1, 522 for DQA1, 600 to 610 for DPA1, and under 490 for DPB1. Donor age, sex, ethnicity and CMV serostatus were compiled alongside the repertoire data. To decide whether each TCR beta V gene segment behaved as functional or pseudogenic, an earlier analysis of some 570 of the donors relied on high-throughput TCR beta sequencing. Roughly 5 DR-DQ haplotypes were handled as single units for association and clustering, since linkage in the cohort was strong. Roughly 300 gigabases of sequencing data and tens of millions of unique TCR sequences were included in an early release covering 550 to 800 HLA-typed donors. A later analysis re-examined previously published TCR beta repertoires from more than 550 donors and added high-resolution HLA genotyping to investigate patterns of TCR occurrence. A separate validation cohort of more than 100 different subjects was used in addition to the roughly 720-subject first cohort. A later genetic analysis took genome-wide SNP genotypes for 398 of the 666 donors and used that subset as a discovery cohort. All discovery cohort repertoires had been generated using a single sequencing platform. High-throughput TCR immunosequencing, statistical association of individual TCRs with disease status, and machine learning were combined to predict cytomegalovirus infection status. Rather than drawing on any new phenotypic data, the later analysis identified candidate immune exposures from TCR beta sequences and the way those sequences occurred across donors. HLA typing included class I and class II loci at four-digit resolution.

Library construction relied on the immunoSEQ multiplex PCR assay. For the multiplex PCR, a mixture combining 60 forward primers for TCR Vbeta segments and 13 reverse primers for TCR Jbeta segments was used. A multiplex PCR assay on genomic DNA amplified the CDR3 region of rearranged TCR beta genes. The Illumina HiSeq System was used to sequence the amplified TCR beta libraries as 87-base-pair reads. In the authors' own workflow: A later analysis tallied approximately 87 million unique TCR beta chains across the 610 or so repertoires, and approximately 12 million of those chains were shared by two or more donors. To remove PCR and sequencing errors, raw reads were error-corrected and collapsed into unique sequences using a nearest-neighbor algorithm that merged closely related sequences. CDR3 sequences were aligned to IMGT reference sequences to assign V, D and J gene segments. For a sequence to be retained, at least a six-nucleotide match to both a V gene segment and a J gene segment was required. Rearrangements were called productive when the CDR3 lacked stop codons and stayed in frame with V and J; all others were non-productive. Following IMGT convention, CDR3 was defined as the stretch from the second conserved V-encoded cysteine to the conserved J-encoded phenylalanine. The earlier analysis of fewer than 700 of the donors excluded sequences that lacked an unambiguous match to a single V gene segment. In an earlier analysis of 587 of the donors, a V segment was called functional when productive rearrangements were above 56.7%, and segregating when the standard deviation between donors exceeded 5%. A statistical classification framework was built to diagnose cytomegalovirus status from the catalog of TCR beta chain sequences. A later analysis assigned V and J genes by comparing TCR nucleotide sequences with IMGT/GENE-DB human TR gene sequences. The TCRdist pipeline was used in a later analysis to assign CDR3 sequences and most-parsimonious VDJ recombination scenarios. In a later analysis, each TCR beta chain was defined by its CDR3 amino acid sequence together with its V-gene family, and reads lacking a unique V-gene family were excluded. In a later analysis, approximately 640 highly shared, low-generation-probability nucleotide sequences were removed to address suspected cross-contamination and a sequencing artifact. In a later analysis, a clonal expansion index was calculated for each public chain from normalized within-repertoire ranks of inferred template counts. In a later analysis, generation probabilities were computed with a VDJ recombination model fitted to out-of-frame rearrangements, and the resulting probabilities were checked against IGoR. Hypergeometric tests were used in a later analysis to score TCR-TCR, TCR-HLA and TCR-CMV co-occurrence, with a repertoire-size bias correction applied to the TCR pairs. A later analysis estimated false discovery rates by permuting HLA or CMV assignments 20 times. In a later analysis, co-occurring TCRs were grouped with DBSCAN, and TCRdist sequence similarity was added when clustering was performed within HLA-allele-positive subsets. For co-occurrence clustering, repertoires with fewer than 30,000 or more than 120,000 public chains were excluded, along with five or six repertoires with anomalous nucleotide sharing. The table comes from immuneACCESS by way of TCRdb, which keeps in-frame sequences with V and J called. Part of the clones is missing from these tables; in studies checked, under half for an unresolved V gene and the rest for unknown reasons. The V and J calls and clone size come from that table; D and trimming were worked out from the DNA. The sample has tens of thousands of clones on record, approximately 70% of them singletons. 5.4% of the sample comes from the top ten.

In total, fewer than 750 healthy bone marrow donors made up the cohort. At the time of sampling, every cohort member was nominally healthy, though immune exposures that went unrecorded were likely present. The donor tested CMV seronegative, placing the donor among the 350 to 400 seronegative members of the cohort. Each donor provided a peripheral blood sample, and peripheral blood mononuclear cells were used for TCR beta sequencing. The Qiagen DNeasy Blood Extraction Kit was used to extract genomic DNA from the blood cell samples. What the work shows at the level of the full study, not this receptor alone: In a later genetic analysis, a missense DCLRE1C variant was associated with V-gene and J-gene trimming of TCR beta chains, and the association was replicated in an independent cohort. The only immune exposure information available for the cohort was CMV serostatus. According to a later genetic analysis, donors in an Asian-associated ancestry cluster had fewer N-insertions in productive TCRs than the approximately 690-donor mean. When HLA alleles, especially DR and DQ, strongly co-occurred, attributing TCR associations to individual alleles was difficult. Most TCR sequences were seen in very few donors, while some public TCRs were found in many individuals. In a later analysis, HLA-associated TCR beta chains were found to be more clonally expanded and to have lower generation probabilities than equally common non-associated chains. In an earlier analysis of around 500 of the donors, most TCR beta V segments appeared in productive rearrangements about 87% or about 30% of the time, broadly matching IMGT annotations. The classifier was reported to diagnose cytomegalovirus status with high specificity and sensitivity in both the original cohort and the validation cohort. A further reported finding was that TCR beta sequences accurately predicted the HLA-A and HLA-B alleles for most subjects in the first cohort. In a later analysis, TCR association rates were found to vary across HLA loci, with the most associated TCRs seen for DRB1 alleles and the fewest for HLA-C alleles. Sequencing depth was assumed to be roughly uniform across donors in the presence/absence analyses, though that assumption may not hold. Because counts were too low, about 18 rarely observed V segments, including chromosome 9 orphons, were excluded from the earlier analysis of 587 of the donors. A cluster of highly shared sequence variants was judged likely to be a technical artifact of the sequencing pipeline. The cohort was sequenced for TCR beta chains only, and without alpha or paired-chain data the features that could be detected were limited. A later analysis reported that several top co-occurrence clusters appeared linked to parvovirus B19, influenza, CMV and Epstein-Barr virus. Three of the identified cytomegalovirus-associated TCR beta chains were confirmed in vitro to be specific for cytomegalovirus antigens. In the study, some 180 TCR beta chains were listed as associated with cytomegalovirus. Linkage disequilibrium might explain the correlated functional status among segregating V segments, but an unknown experimental factor could not be ruled out. HLA typing was unavailable for some donors at each locus, so association tests used only the typed subset. It was suggested by the authors that the approach could potentially be generalized to other disease states and immunological phenotypes. At a false discovery rate of 0.05, a later analysis linked some 17,000 TCR beta sequences to specific HLA alleles. A later analysis found that most CMV-associated TCR beta chains appeared HLA-restricted, with HLA associations seemingly driven largely by CMV exposure.

A remark on this clone: The clone's antigen remains unknown. Within one base of it there is no much larger clone, and no base qualities were kept.

The specimen was PBMCs. This TCR came from a middle-aged man in good health and CMV-seronegative.

The sequenced DNA is TGTGCCTGGAGTTTTGGACAGGACAATCAGCCCCAGCATTTT. Translation gives CAWSFGQDNQPQHF. The chain is assembled from TRBV30 and TRBJ1-5, with TRBD1 matching 7 junction bases. CDR1 and CDR2 are read off the germline V gene (reference sequence) as GTSNPN and SVGIG. V loses 2 bases at its end and J loses 3 bases; junction bases beyond the gene matches: 4. Measured from the cysteine to the phenylalanine, the CDR3 is 14 residues long. Of all the DNA, just the CDR3 is kept, 42 bases in frame from base 1.